The 18 T cell receptor beta chains presented below share a single source sample, sequenced in a study of blood T cell repertoires in COVID-19. Assay used: immunoSEQ multiplex PCR; TCRdb lists only in-frame clones, some missing. Among more than 250,000 clones listed, approximately 83% were seen once. Sequenced sample: PBMCs or T cells enriched from blood (not recorded which). All receptors derive from a man under 40 who had recovered from COVID-19.

This clone has a single count. The chain has TRBV7-9 and TRBJ2-1; 13 nucleotides line up with TRBD2. The V segment lost 3 bases and the J segment 7 bases; nucleotides outside the gene matches: 6. This CDR3 contains 16 residues. Germline loops: CDR1 SEHNR, CDR2 FQNEAQ (reference sequence). The chain's CDR3 is CASSFVLAGGPNEQFF. The DNA for the CDR3 is TGTGCCAGCAGCTTCGTACTAGCGGGGGGGCCGAATGAGCAGTTCTTC.

V is TRBV7-3 and J is TRBJ2-2; weak D call: TRBD2 (5 bases). Deletions cut 4 bases from V and 1 base from J, with 7 bases between. CDR3 length: 14 residues. In germline, CDR1 is SGHTA, CDR2 FQGTGA. CDR3 protein: CASSSGLNTGELFF. DNA for the CDR3: TGTGCCAGCAGCTCGGGATTGAACACCGGGGAGCTGTTTTTT.

The rearrangement uses TRBV18 and TRBJ1-1; no reliable D call. Germline loops: CDR1 KGHSH, CDR2 LQKENI. The CDR3 is 15 residues long. V shed 0 bases and J shed 5 bases, with 13 bases lying between them. CDR3 in amino acids: CASSPPRTVGTEAFF. CDR3 sequence (DNA): TGTGCCAGCTCACCACCCAGAACAGTAGGTACTGAAGCTTTCTTT.

CDR3 nucleotide sequence: TGTGCCAGCAGCTGGTGGACAGGAGAGACCCAGTACTTC. The encoded protein is CASSWWTGETQYF. The chain uses TRBV13 and TRBJ2-5; 7 bases map to TRBD1. Trimming took 4 bases from V and 4 from J; bases not matched to a gene: 3. The CDR3 runs to 13 residues. Germline loops: CDR1 PRHDT, CDR2 FYEKMQ (reference sequence).

This clone was recorded only once. This chain uses TRBV5-6 with TRBJ1-2; a possible D gene is TRBD1 (5 bases). The germline V gene has CDR1 SGHDT and CDR2 YYEEEE. V was cut by 0 bases and J by 3 bases, with 12 bases left in between. CDR3 length: 15 amino acids. Here the CDR3 reads CASSLVGAGDYGYTF. The CDR3 DNA sequence: TGTGCCAGCAGCTTGGTAGGGGCAGGAGACTATGGCTACACCTTC.

V usage is TRBV29-1 and J usage is TRBJ1-2, with 11 bases fitting TRBD1. Germline CDR1 SQVTM, CDR2 ANQGSEA. The CDR3 consists of 15 residues. V shed 4 bases and J 7 bases; nucleotides not matched to a gene: 11. CDR3 amino acids: CSVVAGTGGFGGYTF. CDR3 DNA sequence: TGCAGCGTTGTAGCTGGGACAGGGGGTTTCGGTGGCTACACCTTC.

The chain recombines TRBV4-1 with TRBJ1-2; 9 bases are shared with TRBD1. The trim removed 1 base at V and 13 bases at J, leaving 10 bases unmatched. CDR3 length: 14 amino acids. Germline V gene sequence: CDR1 MGHRA, CDR2 YSYEKL. The CDR3 DNA reads as TGCGCCAGCAGCCAAGCGCGGGACAGGGCATCGAGCACCTTC. The encoded protein is CASSQARDRASSTF.

This clone was seen more than once but under ten times. DNA for the CDR3: TGTGCCAGCAGTGAATACGCCAGGGCCGCCTACGAGCAGTACTTC. Its protein is CASSEYARAAYEQYF. The chain is built from TRBV2 and TRBJ2-7; D might be TRBD1 (5 bases). Trimming cost V 2 bases and J 2 bases, with 13 bases left between them. This CDR3 has 15 residues. Germline V gives CDR1 SNHLY, CDR2 FYNNEI.

This clone was observed once. The V and J genes are TRBV24-1 and TRBJ2-5; perhaps TRBD2 as D (5 bases). Germline CDR1 reads KGHDR; CDR2 reads SFDVKD. The CDR3 consists of 15 residues. V dropped 3 bases and J dropped 5 bases, with 15 bases sitting between them. Written as DNA, the CDR3 is TGTGCCACCAGTGATCCCCGGACTCCTGGGGAGACCCAGTACTTC. Its translation: CATSDPRTPGETQYF.

A single count supports this clone. The rearrangement uses TRBV24-1 and TRBJ2-5, with TRBD2 as a possible D gene (6 bases). V was cut by 5 bases and J by 5 bases, with 17 bases left in between. Germline CDR1 is KGHDR and CDR2 is SFDVKD. The CDR3 spans 15 residues. The CDR3 region has the DNA TGTGCCACCAGTGCCCTATTGGGGGGTGGGGAGACCCAGTACTTC. Amino acid sequence: CATSALLGGGETQYF.

The sample holds one count of this clone. The V call is TRBV6-2 or TRBV6-3, the J call TRBJ1-4; 8 nucleotides match TRBD1. The V gene end was trimmed by 2 bases and the J gene end by 8 bases; junction bases not matched to a gene: 7. CDR1 MNHEY and CDR2 SVGEGT come from the germline V gene. The CDR3 totals 15 residues. CDR3 nucleotide sequence: TGTGCCAGCAGTTACCGGACAGGGAGGCCCGAAAAACTGTTTTTT. This translates into CASSYRTGRPEKLFF.

This clone was counted a few times. The chain joins TRBV30 to TRBJ2-7; 7 nucleotides match TRBD2. The CDR3 has 15 amino acids. Germline-derived CDR1 and CDR2 are GTSNPN and SVGIG (reference sequence). V lost 2 bases, J lost 2 bases, and 9 bases stayed unmatched. The CDR3 region has the DNA TGTGCCTGGAGTAAACCGGAGCGGGGTACCTACGAGCAGTACTTC. Translating it yields CAWSKPERGTYEQYF. Full variable domain (rest looked up from reference TRBV30 and TRBJ2-7): SQTIHQWPATLVQPVGSPLSLECTVEGTSNPNLYWYRQAAGRGLQLLFYSVGIGQISSEVPQNLSASRPQDRQFILSSKKLLLSDSGFYLCAWSKPERGTYEQYFGPGTRLTVT.

The rearrangement joins TRBV6-1 to TRBJ2-5; TRBD2 agrees at 16 bases. The CDR3 is made up of 17 amino acids. Germline V lookup: CDR1 MNHNS, CDR2 SASEGT. J gave up 10 bases and V 0 bases, and 8 bases lay outside the gene matches. CDR3 amino acids: CASSEAGTSGGALDQYF. Written as DNA, the CDR3 is TGTGCCAGCAGTGAAGCGGGGACTAGCGGGGGGGCCCTGGACCAGTACTTC.

The J gene is TRBJ1-5, the V gene TRBV6-6; D unresolved. Germline CDR1 reads MNHNY; CDR2 reads SVGAGI (reference sequence). V was pared by 5 bases and J by 0 bases, with 17 bases between. CDR3 length: 17 residues. The CDR3 region has the DNA TGTGCCAGCAGTCCGTATGGGCATCACGATAGCAATCAGCCCCAGCATTTT. Translation gives CASSPYGHHDSNQPQHF.

This chain's CDR3 is CATSVTTCRGLLCNSPLHF. The CDR3 DNA reads TGTGCCACCAGTGTTACCACCTGTAGGGGCTTATTATGTAATTCACCCCTCCACTTT. The V call is TRBV24-1, the J call TRBJ1-6, with a weak D call TRBD1 (5 bases). This CDR3 is built from 19 residues. CDR1 is KGHDR, CDR2 SFDVKD, per germline. Between the trimmed V and J ends, which lost 5 bases and 6 bases, there was a span of 25 bases.

This rearrangement joins TRBV10-1 to TRBJ2-7, with 8 bases fitting TRBD2. Trimming at V came to 5 bases and at J to 0 bases, leaving 15 bases not matched to a gene. The CDR3 is 18 amino acids. CDR1 and CDR2 (germline): WNHNN, SYGVQD (reference sequence). CDR3 protein: CASSPLGRGDDFSYEQYF. Written as DNA, the CDR3 is TGCGCCAGCAGTCCCTTGGGGCGGGGGGACGACTTCTCCTACGAGCAGTACTTC.

This chain uses TRBV6-5 with TRBJ1-5; 7 nucleotides agree with TRBD1. The CDR3 is 13 amino acids. Germline lookup yields CDR1 MNHEY and CDR2 SVGAGI. The ends lost 7 bases at V and 3 bases at J; junction bases unmatched: 3. This chain's CDR3 is CASMGQFNQPQHF. The CDR3 DNA is TGTGCCAGCATGGGACAGTTCAATCAGCCCCAGCATTTT.

This clone has ten or more counts. V and J are TRBV9 and TRBJ1-4, with 8 bases identical to TRBD1. V shed 6 bases and J 6 bases; nucleotides not matched to a gene: 4. The CDR3 has 13 amino acids. The germline gives CDR1 SGDLS, CDR2 YYNGEE. The CDR3 region has the DNA TGTGCCAGCACTGGACAGGGTGATGAAAAACTGTTTTTT. Encoded protein: CASTGQGDEKLFF.